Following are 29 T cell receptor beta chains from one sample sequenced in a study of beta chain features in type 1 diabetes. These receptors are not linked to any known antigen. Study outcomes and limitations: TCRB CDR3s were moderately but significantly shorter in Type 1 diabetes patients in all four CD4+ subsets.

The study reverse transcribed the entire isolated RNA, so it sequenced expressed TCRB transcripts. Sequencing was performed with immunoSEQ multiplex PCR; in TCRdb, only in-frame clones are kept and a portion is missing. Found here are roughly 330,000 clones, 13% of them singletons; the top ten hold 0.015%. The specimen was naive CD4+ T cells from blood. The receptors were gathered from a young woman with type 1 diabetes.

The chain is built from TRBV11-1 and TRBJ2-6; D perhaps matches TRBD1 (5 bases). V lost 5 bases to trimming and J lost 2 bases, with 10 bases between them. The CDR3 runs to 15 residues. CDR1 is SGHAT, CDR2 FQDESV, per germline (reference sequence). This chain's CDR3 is CASSPVGAGANVLTF. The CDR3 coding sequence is TGTGCCAGCAGCCCCGTAGGGGCTGGGGCCAACGTCCTGACTTTC. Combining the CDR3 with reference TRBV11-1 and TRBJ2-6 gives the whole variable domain EAEVAQSPRYKITEKSQAVAFWCDPISGHATLYWYRQILGQGPELLVQFQDESVVDDSQLPKDRFSAERLKGVDSTLKIQPAELGDSAMYLCASSPVGAGANVLTFGAGSRLTVL.

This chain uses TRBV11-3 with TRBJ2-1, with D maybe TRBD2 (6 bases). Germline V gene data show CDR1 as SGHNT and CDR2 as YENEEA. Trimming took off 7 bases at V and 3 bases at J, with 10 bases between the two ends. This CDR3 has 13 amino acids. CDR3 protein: CASTGGDYNEQFF. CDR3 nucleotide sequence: TGTGCCAGCACCGGAGGGGACTACAATGAGCAGTTCTTC.

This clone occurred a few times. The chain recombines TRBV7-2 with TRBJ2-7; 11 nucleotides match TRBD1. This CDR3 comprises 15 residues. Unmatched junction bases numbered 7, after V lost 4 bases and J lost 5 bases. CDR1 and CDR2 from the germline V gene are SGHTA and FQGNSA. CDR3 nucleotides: TGTGCCAGCAGCTCAAGGACAGGGGGCCCCCACGAGCAGTACGTC. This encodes CASSSRTGGPHEQYV.

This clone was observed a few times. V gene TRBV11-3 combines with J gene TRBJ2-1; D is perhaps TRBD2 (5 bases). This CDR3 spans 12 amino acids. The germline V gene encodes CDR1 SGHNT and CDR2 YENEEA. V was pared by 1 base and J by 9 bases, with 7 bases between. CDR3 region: CASSLGETEQFF. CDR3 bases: TGTGCCAGCAGCTTAGGGGAGACTGAGCAGTTCTTC.

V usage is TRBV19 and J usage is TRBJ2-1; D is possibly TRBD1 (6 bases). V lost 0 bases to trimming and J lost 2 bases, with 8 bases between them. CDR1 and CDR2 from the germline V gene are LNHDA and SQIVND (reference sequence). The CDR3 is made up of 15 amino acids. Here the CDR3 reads CASSIEGGTYNEQFF. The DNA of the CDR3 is TGTGCCAGTAGTATAGAAGGGGGTACCTACAATGAGCAGTTCTTC.

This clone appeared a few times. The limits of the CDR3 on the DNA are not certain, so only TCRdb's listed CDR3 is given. The CDR3 is CASSTSGGVTGNTIYF. The chain has TRBV28 and TRBJ1-3. Germline V gene data show CDR1 as MDHEN and CDR2 as SYDVKM. The CDR3 contains 16 residues when both ends are counted.

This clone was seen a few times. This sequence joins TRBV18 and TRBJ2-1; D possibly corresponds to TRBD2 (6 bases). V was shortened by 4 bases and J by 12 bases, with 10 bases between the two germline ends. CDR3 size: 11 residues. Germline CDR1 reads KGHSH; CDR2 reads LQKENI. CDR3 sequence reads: CASSRGDVQFF. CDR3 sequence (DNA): TGTGCCAGCTCACGGGGGGATGTGCAGTTCTTC.

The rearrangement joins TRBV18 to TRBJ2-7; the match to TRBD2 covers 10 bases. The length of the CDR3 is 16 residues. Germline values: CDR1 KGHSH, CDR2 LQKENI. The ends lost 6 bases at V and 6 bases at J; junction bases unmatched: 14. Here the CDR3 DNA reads TGTGCCAGCTCCCCGACCCATAGCGGGAGGCTGCTCGAGCAGTACGTC. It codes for CASSPTHSGRLLEQYV.

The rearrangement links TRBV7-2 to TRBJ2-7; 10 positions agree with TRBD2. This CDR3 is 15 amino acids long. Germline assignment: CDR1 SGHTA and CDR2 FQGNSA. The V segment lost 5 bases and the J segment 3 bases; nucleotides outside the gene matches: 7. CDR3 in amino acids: CASSTGLAEYYEQYF. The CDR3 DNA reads TGTGCCAGCAGCACCGGACTAGCGGAATACTACGAGCAGTACTTC.

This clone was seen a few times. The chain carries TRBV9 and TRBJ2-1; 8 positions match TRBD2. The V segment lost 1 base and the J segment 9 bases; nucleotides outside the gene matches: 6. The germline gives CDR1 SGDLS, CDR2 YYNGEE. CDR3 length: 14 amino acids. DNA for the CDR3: TGTGCCAGCAGCGTATTTACTAGCGGAGGTGAGCAGTTCTTC. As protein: CASSVFTSGGEQFF.

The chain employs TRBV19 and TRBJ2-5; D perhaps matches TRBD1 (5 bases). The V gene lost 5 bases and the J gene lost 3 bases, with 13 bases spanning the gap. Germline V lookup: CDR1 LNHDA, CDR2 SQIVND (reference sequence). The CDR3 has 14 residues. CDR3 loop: CASSPPDREETQYF. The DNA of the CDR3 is TGTGCCAGTAGTCCCCCCGACAGAGAAGAGACCCAGTACTTC. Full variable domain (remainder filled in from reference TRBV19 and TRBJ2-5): DGGITQSPKYLFRKEGQNVTLSCEQNLNHDAMYWYRQDPGQGLRLIYYSQIVNDFQKGDIAEGYSVSREKKESFPLTVTSAQKNPTAFYLCASSPPDREETQYFGPGTRLLVL.

In nucleotides, the CDR3 is TGTGCCAGCAGTGAATATCAAGGACAGAGGGGCGAGCAGTACTTC. Its protein is CASSEYQGQRGEQYF. The chain uses TRBV25-1 and TRBJ2-7; perhaps TRBD1 as D (6 bases). V shed 0 bases and J shed 6 bases, with 15 bases lying between them. CDR3 length equals 15 residues. CDR1 is MGHDK and CDR2 is SYGVNS in the germline V gene.

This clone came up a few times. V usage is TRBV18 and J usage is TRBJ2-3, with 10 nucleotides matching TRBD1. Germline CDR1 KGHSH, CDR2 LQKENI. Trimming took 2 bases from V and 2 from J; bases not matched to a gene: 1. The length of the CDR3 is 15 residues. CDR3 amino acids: CASSPGTGDTDTQYF. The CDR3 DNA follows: TGTGCCAGCTCACCAGGGACAGGGGACACAGATACGCAGTATTTT.

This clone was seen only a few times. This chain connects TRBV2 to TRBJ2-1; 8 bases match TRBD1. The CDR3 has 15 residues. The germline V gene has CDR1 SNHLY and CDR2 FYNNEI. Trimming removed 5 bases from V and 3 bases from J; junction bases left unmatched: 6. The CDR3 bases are TGTGCCAGCAGTAAACAGGGGGTAAACTACAATGAGCAGTTCTTC. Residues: CASSKQGVNYNEQFF.

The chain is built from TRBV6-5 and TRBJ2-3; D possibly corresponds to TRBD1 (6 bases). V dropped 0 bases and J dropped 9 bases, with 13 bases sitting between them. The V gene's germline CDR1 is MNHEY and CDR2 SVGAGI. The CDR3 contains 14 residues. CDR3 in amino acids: CASSYSGARGTQYF. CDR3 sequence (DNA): TGTGCCAGCAGTTACTCGGGGGCTAGGGGAACGCAGTATTTT.

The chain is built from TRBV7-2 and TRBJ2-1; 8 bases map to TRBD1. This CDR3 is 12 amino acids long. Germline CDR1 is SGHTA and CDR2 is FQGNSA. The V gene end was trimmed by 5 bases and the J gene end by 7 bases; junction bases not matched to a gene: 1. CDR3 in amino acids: CASSRTGNEQFF. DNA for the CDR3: TGTGCCAGCAGCCGGACAGGGAATGAGCAGTTCTTC.

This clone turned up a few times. The CDR3 spells CASSFAGIVNEQFF. The CDR3, as DNA: TGTGCCAGCAGCTTTGCGGGAATCGTGAATGAGCAGTTCTTC. J is TRBJ2-1 and V is TRBV7-9; the D gene is possibly TRBD2 (6 bases). CDR1 and CDR2 from the germline V gene are SEHNR and FQNEAQ (reference sequence). Deletions cut 3 bases from V and 7 bases from J, with 13 bases between. This CDR3 is 14 amino acids long.

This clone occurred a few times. The CDR3 bases are TGTGCCTGGAGTGGGAGAGCAGGGCTGGTTCAGCCCCAGCATTTT. Translating it yields CAWSGRAGLVQPQHF. This chain uses TRBV30 with TRBJ1-5; D is possibly TRBD1 (5 bases). The CDR3 extends over 15 amino acids. The V end lost 1 base, the J end lost 6 bases, and 16 bases lay between the germline ends. From germline, CDR1 is GTSNPN and CDR2 SVGIG (reference sequence).

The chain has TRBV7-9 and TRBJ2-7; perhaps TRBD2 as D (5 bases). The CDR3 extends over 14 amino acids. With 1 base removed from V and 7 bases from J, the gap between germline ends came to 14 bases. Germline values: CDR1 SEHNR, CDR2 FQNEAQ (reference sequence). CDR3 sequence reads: CASSLEGLTAEQYV. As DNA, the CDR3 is TGTGCCAGCAGCTTAGAAGGACTTACCGCGGAGCAGTACGTC.

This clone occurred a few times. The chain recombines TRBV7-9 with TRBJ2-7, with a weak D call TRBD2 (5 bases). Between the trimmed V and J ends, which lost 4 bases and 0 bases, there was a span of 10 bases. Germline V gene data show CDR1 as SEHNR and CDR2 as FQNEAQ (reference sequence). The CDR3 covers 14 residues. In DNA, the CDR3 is TGTGCCAGCAGCTCCTCGGGGATCTCCTACGAGCAGTACTTC. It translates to CASSSSGISYEQYF.

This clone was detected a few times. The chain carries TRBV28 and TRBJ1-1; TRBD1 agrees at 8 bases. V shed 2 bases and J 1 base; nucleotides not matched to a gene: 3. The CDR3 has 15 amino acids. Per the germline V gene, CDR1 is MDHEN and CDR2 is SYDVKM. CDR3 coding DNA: TGTGCCAGCAGTTTAGCGGACAGGGCGAACACTGAAGCTTTCTTT. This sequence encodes CASSLADRANTEAFF.

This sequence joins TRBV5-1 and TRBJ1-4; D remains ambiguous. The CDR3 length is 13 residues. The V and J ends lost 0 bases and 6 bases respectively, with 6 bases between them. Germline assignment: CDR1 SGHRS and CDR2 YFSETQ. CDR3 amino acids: CASSLDSHEKLFF. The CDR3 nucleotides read TGCGCCAGCAGCTTGGACAGCCATGAAAAACTGTTTTTT.

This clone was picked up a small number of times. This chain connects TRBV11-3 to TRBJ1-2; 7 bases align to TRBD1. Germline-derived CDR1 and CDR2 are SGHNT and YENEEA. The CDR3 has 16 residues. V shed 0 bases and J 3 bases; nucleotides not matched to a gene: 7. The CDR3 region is CASSLDSGQFHYGYTF. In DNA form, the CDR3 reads TGTGCCAGCAGCTTAGATTCGGGACAGTTCCACTATGGCTACACCTTC.

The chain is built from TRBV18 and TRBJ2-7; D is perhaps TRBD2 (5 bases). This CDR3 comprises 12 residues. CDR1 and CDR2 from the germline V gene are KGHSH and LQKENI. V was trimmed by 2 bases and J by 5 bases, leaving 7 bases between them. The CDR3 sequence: CASSPGRDEQYF. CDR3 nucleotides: TGTGCCAGCTCACCAGGGAGAGACGAGCAGTACTTC.

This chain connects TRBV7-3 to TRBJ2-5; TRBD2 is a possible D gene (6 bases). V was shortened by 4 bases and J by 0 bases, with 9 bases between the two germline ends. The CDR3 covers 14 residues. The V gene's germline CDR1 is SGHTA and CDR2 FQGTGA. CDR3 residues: CASSYSGNQETQYF. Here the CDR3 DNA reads TGTGCCAGCAGCTATAGCGGAAACCAAGAGACCCAGTACTTC.

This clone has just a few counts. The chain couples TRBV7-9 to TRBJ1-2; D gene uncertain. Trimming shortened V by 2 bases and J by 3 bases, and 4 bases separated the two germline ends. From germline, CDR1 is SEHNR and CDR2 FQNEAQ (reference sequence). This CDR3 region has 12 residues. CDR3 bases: TGTGCCAGCAGCTTAACTGACTATGGCTACACCTTC. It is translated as CASSLTDYGYTF.

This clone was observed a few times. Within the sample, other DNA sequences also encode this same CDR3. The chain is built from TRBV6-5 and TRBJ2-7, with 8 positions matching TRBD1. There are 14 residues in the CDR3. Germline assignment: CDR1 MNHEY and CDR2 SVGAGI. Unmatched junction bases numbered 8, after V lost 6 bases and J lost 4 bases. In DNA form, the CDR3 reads TGTGCCAGCAGCCCCCGGGACAGGATATACGAGCAGTACTTC. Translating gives CASSPRDRIYEQYF.

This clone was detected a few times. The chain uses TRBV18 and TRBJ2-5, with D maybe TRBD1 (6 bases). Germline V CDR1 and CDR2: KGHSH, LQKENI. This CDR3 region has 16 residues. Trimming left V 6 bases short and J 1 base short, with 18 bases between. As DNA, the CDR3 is TGTGCCAGCTCCAACAACCAGGGGACAACCCAAGAGACCCAGTACTTC. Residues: CASSNNQGTTQETQYF.

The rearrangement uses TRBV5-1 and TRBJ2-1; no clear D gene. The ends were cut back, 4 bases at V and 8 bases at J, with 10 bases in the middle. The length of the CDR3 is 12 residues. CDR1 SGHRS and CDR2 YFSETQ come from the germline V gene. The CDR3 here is CASSPSNHEQFF. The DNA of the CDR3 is TGCGCCAGCAGCCCCTCTAACCATGAGCAGTTCTTC. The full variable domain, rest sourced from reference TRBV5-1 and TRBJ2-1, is KAGVTQTPRYLIKTRGQQVTLSCSPISGHRSVSWYQQTPGQGLQFLFEYFSETQRNKGNFPGRFSGRQFSNSRSEMNVSTLELGDSALYLCASSPSNHEQFFGPGTRLTVL.